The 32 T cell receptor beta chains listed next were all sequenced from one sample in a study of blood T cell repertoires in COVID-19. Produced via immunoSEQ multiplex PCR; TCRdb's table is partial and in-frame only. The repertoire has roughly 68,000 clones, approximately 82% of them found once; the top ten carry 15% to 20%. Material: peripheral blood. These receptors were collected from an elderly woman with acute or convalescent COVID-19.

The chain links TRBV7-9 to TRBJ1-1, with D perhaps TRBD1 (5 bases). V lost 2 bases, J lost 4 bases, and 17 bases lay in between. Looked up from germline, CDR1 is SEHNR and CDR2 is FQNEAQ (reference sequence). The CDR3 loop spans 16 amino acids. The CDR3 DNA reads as TGTGCCAGCAGCTTATACGGCGGGGACTCAGGCACTGAAGCTTTCTTT. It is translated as CASSLYGGDSGTEAFF.

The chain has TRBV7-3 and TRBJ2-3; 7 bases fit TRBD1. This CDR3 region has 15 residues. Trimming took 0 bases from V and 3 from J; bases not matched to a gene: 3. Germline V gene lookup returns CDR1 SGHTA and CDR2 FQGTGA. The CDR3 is CASSLTVTGTDTQYF. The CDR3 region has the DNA TGTGCCAGCAGCTTAACAGTGACAGGGACAGATACGCAGTATTTT.

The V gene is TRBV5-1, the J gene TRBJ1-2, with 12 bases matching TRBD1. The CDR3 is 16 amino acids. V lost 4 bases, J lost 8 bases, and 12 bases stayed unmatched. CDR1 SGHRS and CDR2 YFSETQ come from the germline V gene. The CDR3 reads CASSQTGGQGAVGYTF. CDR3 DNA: TGCGCCAGCAGCCAGACCGGGGGACAGGGGGCTGTGGGCTACACCTTC.

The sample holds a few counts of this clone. For the CDR3, the DNA is TGTGCCAGCAGCGTTCTCGAGACGGGGGCCTACGAGCAGTACTTC. Translating it yields CASSVLETGAYEQYF. This sequence joins TRBV9 and TRBJ2-7; a weak D match, TRBD2 (6 bases). Germline-derived CDR1 and CDR2 are SGDLS and YYNGEE. CDR3 length: 15 residues. Trimming stripped 2 bases from V and 2 bases from J, with 14 bases between. The full variable domain, with the rest looked up from reference TRBV9 and TRBJ2-7, is DSGVTQTPKHLITATGQRVTLRCSPRSGDLSVYWYQQSLDQGLQFLIQYYNGEERAKGNILERFSAQQFPDLHSELNLSSLELGDSALYFCASSVLETGAYEQYFGPGTRLTVT.

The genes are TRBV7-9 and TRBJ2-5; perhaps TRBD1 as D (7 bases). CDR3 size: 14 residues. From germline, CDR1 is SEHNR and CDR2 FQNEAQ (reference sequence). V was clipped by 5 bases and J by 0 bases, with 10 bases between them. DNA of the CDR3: TGTGCCAGCAGCCGCGGGACAGACCAAGAGACCCAGTACTTC. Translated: CASSRGTDQETQYF.

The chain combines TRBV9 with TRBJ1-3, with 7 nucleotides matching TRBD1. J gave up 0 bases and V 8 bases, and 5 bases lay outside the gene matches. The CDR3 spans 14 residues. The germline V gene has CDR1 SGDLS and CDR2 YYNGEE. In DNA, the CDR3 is TGTGCCAGTACTAGGGACAGCTCTGGAAACACCATATATTTT. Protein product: CASTRDSSGNTIYF.

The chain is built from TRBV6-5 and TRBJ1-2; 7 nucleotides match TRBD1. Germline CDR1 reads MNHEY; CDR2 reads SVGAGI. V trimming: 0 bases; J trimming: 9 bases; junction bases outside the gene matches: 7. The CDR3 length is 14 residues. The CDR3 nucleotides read TGTGCCAGCAGTTACTCGACCAGGGGGGAGCGCTACACCTTC. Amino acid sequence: CASSYSTRGERYTF.

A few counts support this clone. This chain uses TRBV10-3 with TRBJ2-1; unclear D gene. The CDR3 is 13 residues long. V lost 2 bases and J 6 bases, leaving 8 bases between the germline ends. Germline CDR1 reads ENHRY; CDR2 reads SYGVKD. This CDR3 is CAISEAIINEQFF. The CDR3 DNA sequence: TGTGCCATCAGTGAGGCTATTATCAATGAGCAGTTCTTC.

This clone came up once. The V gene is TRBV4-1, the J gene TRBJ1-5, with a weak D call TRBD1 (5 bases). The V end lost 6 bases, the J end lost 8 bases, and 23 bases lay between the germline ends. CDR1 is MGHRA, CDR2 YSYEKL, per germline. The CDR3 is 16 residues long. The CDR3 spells CASSPAGGDSIKPQHF. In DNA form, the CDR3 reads TGCGCCAGCAGTCCGGCCGGGGGAGATTCAATCAAGCCCCAGCATTTT.

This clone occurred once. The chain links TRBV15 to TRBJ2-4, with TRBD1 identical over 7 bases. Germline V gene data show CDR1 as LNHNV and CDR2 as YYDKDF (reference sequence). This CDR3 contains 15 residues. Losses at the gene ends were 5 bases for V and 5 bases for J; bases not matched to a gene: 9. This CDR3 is CATSAPGQRENIQYF. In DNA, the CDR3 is TGTGCCACCAGCGCCCCGGGACAGAGGGAAAACATTCAGTACTTC.

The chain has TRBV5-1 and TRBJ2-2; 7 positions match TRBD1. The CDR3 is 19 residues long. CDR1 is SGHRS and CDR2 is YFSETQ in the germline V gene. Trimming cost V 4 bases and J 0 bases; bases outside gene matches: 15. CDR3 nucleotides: TGCGCCAGCAGCCTGGGGCGGACAGGATTATTCGCGAACACCGGGGAGCTGTTTTTT. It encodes CASSLGRTGLFANTGELFF.

The CDR3 region is CASSVPGQYSGNTIYF. In nucleotides, the CDR3 is TGTGCCAGCAGCGTTCCGGGACAATACTCTGGAAACACCATATATTTT. The chain employs TRBV6-6 and TRBJ1-3, with D possibly TRBD1 on 6 matching bases. Germline-derived CDR1 and CDR2 are MNHNY and SVGAGI (reference sequence). The ends were cut back, 6 bases at V and 0 bases at J, with 15 bases in the middle. This CDR3 spans 16 amino acids.

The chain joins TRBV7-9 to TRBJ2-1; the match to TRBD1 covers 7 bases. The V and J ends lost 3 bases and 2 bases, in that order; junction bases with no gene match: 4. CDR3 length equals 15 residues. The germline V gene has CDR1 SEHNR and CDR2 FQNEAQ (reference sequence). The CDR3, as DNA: TGTGCCAGCAGCTTCGGCCAGGGGGCCTACAATGAGCAGTTCTTC. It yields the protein CASSFGQGAYNEQFF.

CDR3 sequence reads: CASSLVGGNLNEQFF. Written as DNA, the CDR3 is TGTGCCAGCAGCTTAGTCGGAGGAAATCTCAATGAGCAGTTCTTC. This chain uses TRBV7-8 with TRBJ2-1; maybe TRBD2 (5 bases). Germline lookup yields CDR1 SGHVS and CDR2 FQNEAQ. CDR3 size: 15 residues. V was clipped by 1 base and J by 6 bases, with 13 bases between them.

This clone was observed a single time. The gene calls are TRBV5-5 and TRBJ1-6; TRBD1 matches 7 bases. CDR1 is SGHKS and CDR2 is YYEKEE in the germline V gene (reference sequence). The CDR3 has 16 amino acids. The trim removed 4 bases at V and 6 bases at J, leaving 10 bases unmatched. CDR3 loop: CASSITGEVPNSPLHF. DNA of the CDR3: TGTGCCAGCAGCATTACAGGGGAAGTCCCTAATTCACCCCTCCACTTT.

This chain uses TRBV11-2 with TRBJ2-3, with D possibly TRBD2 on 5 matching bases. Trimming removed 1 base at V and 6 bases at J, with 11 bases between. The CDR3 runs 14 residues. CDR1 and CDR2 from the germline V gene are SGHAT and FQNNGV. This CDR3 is CASSLGEWRDTQYF. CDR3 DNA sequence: TGTGCCAGCAGCTTAGGCGAATGGAGGGATACGCAGTATTTT.

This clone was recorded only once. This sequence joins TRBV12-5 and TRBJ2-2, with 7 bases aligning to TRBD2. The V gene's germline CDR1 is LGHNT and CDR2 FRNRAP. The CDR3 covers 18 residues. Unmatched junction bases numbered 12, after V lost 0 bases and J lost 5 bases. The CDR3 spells CASGLVLTAAGATGELFF. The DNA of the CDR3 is TGTGCTAGTGGTTTGGTACTTACCGCGGCGGGAGCTACCGGGGAGCTGTTTTTT.

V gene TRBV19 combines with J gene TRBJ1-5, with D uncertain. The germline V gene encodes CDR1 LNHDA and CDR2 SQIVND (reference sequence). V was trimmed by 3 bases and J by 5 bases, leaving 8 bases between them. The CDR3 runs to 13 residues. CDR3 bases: TGTGCCAGTAGTATGGGGAGTCATCAGCCCCAGCATTTT. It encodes CASSMGSHQPQHF.

Here the CDR3 DNA reads TGTGCCAGTAGTACGGGACAGGGAGAGACCCAGTACTTC. Translating it yields CASSTGQGETQYF. This chain links TRBV19 with TRBJ2-5; 9 nucleotides agree with TRBD1. In germline, CDR1 is LNHDA, CDR2 SQIVND (reference sequence). The J segment lost 4 bases and the V segment lost 4 bases, leaving 1 base of the junction unmatched. The CDR3 runs 13 residues.

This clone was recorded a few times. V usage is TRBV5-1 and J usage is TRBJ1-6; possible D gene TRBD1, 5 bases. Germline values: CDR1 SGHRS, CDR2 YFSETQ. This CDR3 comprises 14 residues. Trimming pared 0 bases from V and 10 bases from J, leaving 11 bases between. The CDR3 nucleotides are TGCGCCAGCAGCTTGGAGGTGCAGGGCTCACCCCTCCACTTT. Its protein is CASSLEVQGSPLHF.

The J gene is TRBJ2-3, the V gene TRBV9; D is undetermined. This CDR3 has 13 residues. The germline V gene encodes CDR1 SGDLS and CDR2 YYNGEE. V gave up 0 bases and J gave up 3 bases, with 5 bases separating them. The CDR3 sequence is CASSVVETDTQYF. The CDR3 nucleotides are TGTGCCAGCAGCGTAGTAGAGACAGATACGCAGTATTTT. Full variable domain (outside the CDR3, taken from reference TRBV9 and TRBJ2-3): DSGVTQTPKHLITATGQRVTLRCSPRSGDLSVYWYQQSLDQGLQFLIQYYNGEERAKGNILERFSAQQFPDLHSELNLSSLELGDSALYFCASSVVETDTQYFGPGTRLTVL.

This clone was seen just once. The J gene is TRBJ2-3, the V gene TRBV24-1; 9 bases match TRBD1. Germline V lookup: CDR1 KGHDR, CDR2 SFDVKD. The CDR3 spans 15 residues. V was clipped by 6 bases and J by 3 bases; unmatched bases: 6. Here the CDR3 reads CATSHSGQGTDTQYF. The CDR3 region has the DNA TGTGCCACCAGTCACTCGGGACAGGGTACAGATACGCAGTATTTT.

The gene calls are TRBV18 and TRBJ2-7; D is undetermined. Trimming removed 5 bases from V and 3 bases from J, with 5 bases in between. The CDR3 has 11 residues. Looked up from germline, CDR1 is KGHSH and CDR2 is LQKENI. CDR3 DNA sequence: TGTGCCAGCTCATTTAACTACGAGCAGTACTTC. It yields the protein CASSFNYEQYF.

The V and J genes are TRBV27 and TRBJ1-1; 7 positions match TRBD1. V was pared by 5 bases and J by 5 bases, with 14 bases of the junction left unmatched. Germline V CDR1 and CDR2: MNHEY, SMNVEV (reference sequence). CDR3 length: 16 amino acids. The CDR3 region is CASSLGTEWGRTEAFF. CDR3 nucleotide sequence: TGTGCCAGCAGTCTCGGGACAGAGTGGGGCCGGACTGAAGCTTTCTTT.

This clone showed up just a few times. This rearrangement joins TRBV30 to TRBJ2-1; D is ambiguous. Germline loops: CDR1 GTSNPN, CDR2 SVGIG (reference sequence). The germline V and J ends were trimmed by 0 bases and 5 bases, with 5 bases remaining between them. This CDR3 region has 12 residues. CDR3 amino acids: CAWSVGHNEQFF. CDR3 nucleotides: TGTGCCTGGAGTGTTGGGCACAATGAGCAGTTCTTC.

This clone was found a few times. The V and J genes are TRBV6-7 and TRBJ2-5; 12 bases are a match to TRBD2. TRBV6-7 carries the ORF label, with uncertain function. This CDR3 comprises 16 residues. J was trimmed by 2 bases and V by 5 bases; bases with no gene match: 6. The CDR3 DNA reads TGTGCCAGCAGTAGGACTAGCGGGGAGAATCAAGAGACCCAGTACTTC. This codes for CASSRTSGENQETQYF.

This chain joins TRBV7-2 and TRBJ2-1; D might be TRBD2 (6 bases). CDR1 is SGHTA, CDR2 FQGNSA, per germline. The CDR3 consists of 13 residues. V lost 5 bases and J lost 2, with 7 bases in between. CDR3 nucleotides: TGTGCCAGCAGCCGCGGGGCCTACAATGAGCAGTTCTTC. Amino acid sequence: CASSRGAYNEQFF.

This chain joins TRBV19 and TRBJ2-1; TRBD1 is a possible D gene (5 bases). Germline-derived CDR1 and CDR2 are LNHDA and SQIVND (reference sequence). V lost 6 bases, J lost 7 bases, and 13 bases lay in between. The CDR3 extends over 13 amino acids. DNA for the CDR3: TGTGCCAGTAGACTACAGGCTAGGAATGAGCAGTTCTTC. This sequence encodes CASRLQARNEQFF.

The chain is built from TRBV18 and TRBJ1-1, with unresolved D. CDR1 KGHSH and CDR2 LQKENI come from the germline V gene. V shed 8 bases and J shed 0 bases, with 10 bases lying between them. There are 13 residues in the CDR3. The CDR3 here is CASSTRVNTEAFF. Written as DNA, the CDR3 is TGTGCCAGCAGTACACGGGTGAACACTGAAGCTTTCTTT.

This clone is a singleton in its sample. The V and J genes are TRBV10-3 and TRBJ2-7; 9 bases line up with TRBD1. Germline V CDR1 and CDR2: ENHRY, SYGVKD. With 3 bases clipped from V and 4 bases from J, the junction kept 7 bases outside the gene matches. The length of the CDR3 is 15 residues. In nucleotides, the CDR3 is TGTGCCATCAGTGAATCGACAGGGGGGGTTTACGAGCAGTACTTC. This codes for CAISESTGGVYEQYF.

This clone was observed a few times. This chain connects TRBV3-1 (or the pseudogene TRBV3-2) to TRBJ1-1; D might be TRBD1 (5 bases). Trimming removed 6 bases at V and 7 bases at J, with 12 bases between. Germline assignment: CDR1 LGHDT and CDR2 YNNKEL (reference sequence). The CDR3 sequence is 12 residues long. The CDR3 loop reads CASRSTELEAFF. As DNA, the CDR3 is TGTGCCAGCAGGTCGACAGAGCTTGAAGCTTTCTTT.

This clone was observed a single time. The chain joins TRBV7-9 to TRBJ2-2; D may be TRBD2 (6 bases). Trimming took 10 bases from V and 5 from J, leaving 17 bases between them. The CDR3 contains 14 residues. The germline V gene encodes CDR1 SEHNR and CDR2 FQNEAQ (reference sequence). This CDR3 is CATVAGSRTGELFF. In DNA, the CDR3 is TGTGCCACCGTCGCGGGGAGTAGGACCGGGGAGCTGTTTTTT.